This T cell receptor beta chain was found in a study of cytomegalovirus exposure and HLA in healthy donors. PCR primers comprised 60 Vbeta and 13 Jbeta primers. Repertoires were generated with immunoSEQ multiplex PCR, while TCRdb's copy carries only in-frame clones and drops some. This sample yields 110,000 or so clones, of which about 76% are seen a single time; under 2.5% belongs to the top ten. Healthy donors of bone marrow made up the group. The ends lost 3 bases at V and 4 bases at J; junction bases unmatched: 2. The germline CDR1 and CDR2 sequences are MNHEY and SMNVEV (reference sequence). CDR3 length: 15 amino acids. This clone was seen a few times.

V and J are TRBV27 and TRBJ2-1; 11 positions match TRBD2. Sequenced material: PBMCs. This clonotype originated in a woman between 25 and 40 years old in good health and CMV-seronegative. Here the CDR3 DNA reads TGTGCCAGCAGTTTGCTAGCGGGAGGATACAATGAGCAGTTCTTC. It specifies CASSLLAGGYNEQFF.